Each of the 27 T cell receptor beta chains below was sequenced from the same sample in a study of Ad26.COV2.S vaccination and SARS-CoV-2 variants. Noted treatment: 15 to 20 received Ad26.COV2.S at low or high dose, single or two shots; 5 received placebo; per-sample allocation not given. The samples date from day 63 after the first vaccine or placebo injection. Clones were read by immunoSEQ multiplex PCR, and TCRdb kept only the in-frame ones, dropping some. The data contain about 350,000 clones, around nine tenths of them singletons. Material: peripheral blood, obtained in a trial of Ad26.COV2.S vaccine versus placebo. All receptors derive from a person between 18 and 65 years old who received the Ad26.COV2.S COVID-19 vaccine or a placebo.

This clone was found once. V gene TRBV7-6 combines with J gene TRBJ1-4; TRBD1 is a possible D gene (6 bases). CDR3 size: 14 residues. Germline loops: CDR1 SGHVS, CDR2 FNYEAQ. With 5 bases removed from V and 2 bases from J, the gap between germline ends came to 9 bases. CDR3 nucleotides: TGTGCCAGCAGCCGTCAGGGGACTAATGAAAAACTGTTTTTT. This sequence encodes CASSRQGTNEKLFF.

The chain uses TRBV11-3 and TRBJ2-3; unclear D gene. V lost 1 base to trimming and J lost 4 bases, with 6 bases between them. The CDR3 loop spans 13 amino acids. CDR1 is SGHNT, CDR2 YENEEA, per germline. For the CDR3, the DNA is TGTGCCAGCAGCTTAGGATCCGCAGATACGCAGTATTTT. Amino acid sequence: CASSLGSADTQYF.

The chain is built from TRBV30 and TRBJ1-2, with 8 bases identical to TRBD1. The CDR3 is 15 residues long. V lost 4 bases and J lost 2; bases outside the gene matches: 9. CDR1 is GTSNPN, CDR2 SVGIG, per germline (reference sequence). The CDR3 loop reads CAWKTGVGGNYGYTF. Here the CDR3 DNA reads TGTGCCTGGAAGACAGGGGTTGGAGGGAACTATGGCTACACCTTC. The full variable domain, its missing parts supplied by reference TRBV30 and TRBJ1-2, is SQTIHQWPATLVQPVGSPLSLECTVEGTSNPNLYWYRQAAGRGLQLLFYSVGIGQISSEVPQNLSASRPQDRQFILSSKKLLLSDSGFYLCAWKTGVGGNYGYTFGSGTRLTVV.

The chain recombines TRBV6-1 with TRBJ1-6; D call uncertain. The CDR3 runs 16 residues. Germline V gene sequence: CDR1 MNHNS, CDR2 SASEGT. The V end was cut by 2 bases, the J end by 0 bases, with 8 bases between. The DNA for the CDR3 is TGTGCCAGCAGTGAAATCGGAGGCTCCTATAATTCACCCCTCCACTTT. It encodes CASSEIGGSYNSPLHF.

This chain uses TRBV5-1 with TRBJ2-7; D unresolved. The V and J ends lost 1 base and 6 bases respectively, with 14 bases between them. CDR1 SGHRS and CDR2 YFSETQ come from the germline V gene. This CDR3 contains 14 residues. The CDR3 DNA sequence: TGCGCCAGCAGCTTGTATAGGGATTCTGGCGAGCAGTACTTC. Translation: CASSLYRDSGEQYF.

The chain employs TRBV28 and TRBJ2-7, with 7 positions matching TRBD1. V shed 3 bases, J shed 6 bases, and the junction held 8 bases outside the gene matches. Germline CDR1 and CDR2: MDHEN and SYDVKM. The CDR3 sequence is 14 residues long. CDR3 DNA sequence: TGTGCCAGCAGTTTCTACAGGGGTAGTGGCGAGCAGTACTTC. Amino acid sequence: CASSFYRGSGEQYF. The full variable domain, completed using reference TRBV28 and TRBJ2-7, is DVKVTQSSRYLVKRTGEKVFLECVQDMDHENMFWYRQDPGLGLRLIYFSYDVKMKEKGDIPEGYSVSREKKERFSLILESASTNQTSMYLCASSFYRGSGEQYFGPGTRLTVT.

The chain recombines TRBV5-1 with TRBJ2-3; the D is unclear. This CDR3 spans 14 amino acids. Germline lookup yields CDR1 SGHRS and CDR2 YFSETQ. The V and J ends lost 5 bases and 4 bases respectively, with 14 bases between them. Written as DNA, the CDR3 is TGCGCCAGCAGGGTTGGGGTATTCGCAGATACGCAGTATTTT. Translating it yields CASRVGVFADTQYF.

The chain couples TRBV11-2 to TRBJ2-3; 7 bases fit TRBD2. This CDR3 is 15 amino acids long. The V segment lost 1 base and the J segment 5 bases; nucleotides outside the gene matches: 6. In germline, CDR1 is SGHAT, CDR2 FQNNGV. CDR3: CASSLGGRAQDTQYF. CDR3 DNA: TGTGCCAGCAGCTTAGGGGGGAGGGCCCAAGATACGCAGTATTTT.

The CDR3 nucleotides are TGTGCCAGCAGTGACAAGACCGAACGCACCGGGGAGCTGTTTTTT. Its protein product is CASSDKTERTGELFF. The genes are TRBV6-1 and TRBJ2-2, with D hard to call. The CDR3 totals 15 residues. V was pared by 3 bases and J by 4 bases, with 12 bases between. The germline V gene encodes CDR1 MNHNS and CDR2 SASEGT.

This chain connects TRBV11-3 to TRBJ2-1, with TRBD2 matching 12 bases. V shed 5 bases, J shed 5 bases, and the junction held 13 bases outside the gene matches. Germline CDR1 reads SGHNT; CDR2 reads YENEEA. CDR3 size: 18 residues. In DNA form, the CDR3 reads TGTGCCAGCAGCCAGGGACTAGCGGGCAGATGGGGTAACAATGAGCAGTTCTTC. Translated, it gives CASSQGLAGRWGNNEQFF. Complete variable domain (other parts from reference TRBV11-3 and TRBJ2-1): EAGVVQSPRYKIIEKKQPVAFWCNPISGHNTLYWYLQNLGQGPELLIRYENEEAVDDSQLPKDRFSAERLKGVDSTLKIQPAELGDSAVYLCASSQGLAGRWGNNEQFFGPGTRLTVL.

J is TRBJ2-1 and V is TRBV12-5; D possibly uses TRBD1 or TRBD2 (5 bases each). The V gene lost 2 bases and the J gene lost 8 bases, with 10 bases spanning the gap. Per the germline V gene, CDR1 is LGHNT and CDR2 is FRNRAP. The CDR3 length is 13 residues. CDR3 DNA sequence: TGTGCTAGTGGTTTGTGGGACGGGGATGAGCAGTTCTTC. Translated: CASGLWDGDEQFF.

The V call is TRBV2, the J call TRBJ2-7; 9 bases align to TRBD1. This CDR3 is built from 16 residues. The trim removed 6 bases at V and 3 bases at J, leaving 12 bases unmatched. Looked up from germline, CDR1 is SNHLY and CDR2 is FYNNEI. The CDR3 nucleotides are TGTGCCAGCAGGGAGATTCCGGACAGGGGAAGCTACGAGCAGTACTTC. Translating gives CASREIPDRGSYEQYF.

The chain is built from TRBV9 and TRBJ2-1; TRBD2 matches 12 bases. The germline gives CDR1 SGDLS, CDR2 YYNGEE. Germline trimming cut 4 bases from V and 0 bases from J; bases unmatched to any gene: 14. The CDR3 runs to 20 residues. CDR3 DNA sequence: TGTGCCAGCAGCAAAAACAGGGGTGGACTAGCGGGACACTCCTACAATGAGCAGTTCTTC. Protein sequence: CASSKNRGGLAGHSYNEQFF.

The chain is built from TRBV11-3 and TRBJ2-1; possible D gene TRBD1, 5 bases. The CDR3 is 14 residues long. CDR1 is SGHNT, CDR2 YENEEA, per germline. Trimming took off 5 bases at V and 2 bases at J, with 10 bases between the two ends. CDR3 nucleotide sequence: TGTGCCAGCAGCCCAGGGTACCCCTACAATGAGCAGTTCTTC. It is translated as CASSPGYPYNEQFF. The variable domain in full, completed from reference TRBV11-3 and TRBJ2-1, reads EAGVVQSPRYKIIEKKQPVAFWCNPISGHNTLYWYLQNLGQGPELLIRYENEEAVDDSQLPKDRFSAERLKGVDSTLKIQPAELGDSAVYLCASSPGYPYNEQFFGPGTRLTVL.

This clone was picked up one time. The chain combines TRBV19 with TRBJ2-1; D could derive from TRBD1 or TRBD2 (5 bases each). Germline values: CDR1 LNHDA, CDR2 SQIVND (reference sequence). The CDR3 totals 10 residues. V was trimmed by 9 bases and J by 8 bases, leaving 8 bases between them. For the CDR3, the DNA is TGTGCCAGCCGGGGCGATGAGCAGTTCTTC. Its protein product is CASRGDEQFF.

This clone is medium-sized by share. The chain is built from TRBV10-3 and TRBJ1-5; D might be TRBD1 (6 bases). The CDR3 covers 14 residues. CDR1 ENHRY and CDR2 SYGVKD come from the germline V gene. Between the trimmed V and J ends, which lost 11 bases and 4 bases, there was a span of 18 bases. This CDR3 is CAANPGGVNQPQHF. Written as DNA, the CDR3 is TGTGCCGCGAACCCGGGGGGCGTTAATCAGCCCCAGCATTTT.

The V and J genes are TRBV2 and TRBJ1-1, with D uncertain. The CDR3 spans 13 residues. Deletions cut 2 bases from V and 11 bases from J, with 15 bases between. The germline V gene has CDR1 SNHLY and CDR2 FYNNEI. This CDR3 is CASSETEGVGAFF. The CDR3 DNA follows: TGTGCCAGCAGTGAAACGGAGGGAGTTGGTGCTTTCTTT.

The J gene is TRBJ1-6, the V gene TRBV27; 7 bases fit TRBD1. Trimming took 3 bases from V and 9 from J; bases not matched to a gene: 5. The CDR3 consists of 14 residues. The germline V gene has CDR1 MNHEY and CDR2 SMNVEV (reference sequence). CDR3 DNA sequence: TGTGCCAGCAGTTTCGACAGGGCCGGTTCACCCCTCCACTTT. Its translation: CASSFDRAGSPLHF.

The chain links TRBV19 to TRBJ2-7; 7 bases agree with TRBD1. CDR3 length: 15 residues. Losses at the gene ends were 1 base for V and 1 base for J; bases not matched to a gene: 4. Germline CDR1 is LNHDA and CDR2 is SQIVND (reference sequence). CDR3 loop: CASSIGGGNSYEQYF. The CDR3 DNA reads TGTGCCAGTAGTATAGGAGGGGGCAATTCCTACGAGCAGTACTTC.

This clone was observed at least ten times. Other nucleotide sequences in the sample specify the same CDR3. This chain connects TRBV10-3 to TRBJ1-6; no clear D gene. Between the trimmed V and J ends, which lost 4 bases and 0 bases, there was a span of 4 bases. Germline CDR1 reads ENHRY; CDR2 reads SYGVKD. This CDR3 is 14 amino acids long. CDR3 in DNA: TGTGCCATCAGTGGGAGCTCCTATAATTCACCCCTCCACTTT. Protein product: CAISGSSYNSPLHF.

The V call is TRBV5-1, the J call TRBJ2-7, with a tentative D call TRBD1 (6 bases). Trimming shortened V by 7 bases and J by 3 bases, and 17 bases separated the two germline ends. The CDR3 is 14 residues long. From germline, CDR1 is SGHRS and CDR2 YFSETQ. This CDR3 is CASQPDSRIYEQYF. In DNA form, the CDR3 reads TGCGCCAGCCAGCCGGACAGCCGAATCTACGAGCAGTACTTC.

The chain employs TRBV4-2 and TRBJ2-3, with 8 bases lining up with TRBD2. Germline trimming cut 4 bases from V and 2 bases from J; bases unmatched to any gene: 20. The CDR3 sequence is 20 residues long. Germline V CDR1 and CDR2: LGHNA, YNFKEQ. CDR3 nucleotides: TGTGCCAGCAGCCCCACCGCCGGGAGGGGCGGTCGGGGATCCACAGATACGCAGTATTTT. This gives the protein CASSPTAGRGGRGSTDTQYF.

The chain is built from TRBV18 and TRBJ2-2; TRBD2 aligns across 7 bases. Unmatched junction bases numbered 6, after V lost 8 bases and J lost 3 bases. CDR3 size: 14 residues. Germline-derived CDR1 and CDR2 are KGHSH and LQKENI. The chain's CDR3 is CASLREDYTGELFF. For the CDR3, the DNA is TGTGCCAGCCTCCGGGAGGACTACACCGGGGAGCTGTTTTTT.

CDR3 amino acids: CASKRGRVNTGELFF. The DNA of the CDR3 is TGTGCCAGCAAAAGGGGGCGGGTGAACACCGGGGAGCTGTTTTTT. The chain uses TRBV28 and TRBJ2-2; 7 bases are a match to TRBD1. The germline V gene encodes CDR1 MDHEN and CDR2 SYDVKM. The CDR3 is 15 residues long. V gave up 7 bases and J gave up 1 base; unmatched junction bases: 6.

V is TRBV28 and J is TRBJ1-5; D is possibly TRBD1 (6 bases). Germline V gene sequence: CDR1 MDHEN, CDR2 SYDVKM. The V gene lost 2 bases and the J gene lost 4 bases, with 15 bases spanning the gap. This CDR3 is 16 amino acids long. The DNA of the CDR3 is TGTGCCAGCAGTTTACTCGGGACAAGCTTGAATCAGCCCCAGCATTTT. This gives the protein CASSLLGTSLNQPQHF.

The chain joins TRBV6-5 to TRBJ1-2, with 8 positions matching TRBD1. Trimming took 10 bases from V and 6 from J; bases not matched to a gene: 4. Per germline, CDR1 MNHEY and CDR2 SVGAGI. This CDR3 is 11 amino acids long. The CDR3: CATNRGNGYTF. DNA for the CDR3: TGTGCCACCAACAGGGGGAATGGCTACACCTTC.

CDR3 amino acids: CASSLFTGANYGYTF. The CDR3 DNA sequence: TGCGCCAGCAGCTTGTTTACAGGTGCCAACTATGGCTACACCTTC. The chain combines TRBV5-1 with TRBJ1-2; TRBD1 might be the D (5 bases). Germline values: CDR1 SGHRS, CDR2 YFSETQ. The CDR3 totals 15 residues. The V and J ends lost 1 base and 2 bases respectively, with 12 bases between them.